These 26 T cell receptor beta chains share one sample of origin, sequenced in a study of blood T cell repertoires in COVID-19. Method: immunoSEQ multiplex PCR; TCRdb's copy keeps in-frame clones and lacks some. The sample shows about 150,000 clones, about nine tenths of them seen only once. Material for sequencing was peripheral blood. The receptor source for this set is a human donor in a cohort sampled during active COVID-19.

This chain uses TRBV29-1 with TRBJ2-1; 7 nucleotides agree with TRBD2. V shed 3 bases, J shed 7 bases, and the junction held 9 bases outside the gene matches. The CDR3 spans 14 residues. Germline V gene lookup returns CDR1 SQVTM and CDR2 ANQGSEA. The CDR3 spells CSVDRSSGGNEQFF. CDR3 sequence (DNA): TGCAGCGTTGACCGCTCTAGCGGCGGGAATGAGCAGTTCTTC.

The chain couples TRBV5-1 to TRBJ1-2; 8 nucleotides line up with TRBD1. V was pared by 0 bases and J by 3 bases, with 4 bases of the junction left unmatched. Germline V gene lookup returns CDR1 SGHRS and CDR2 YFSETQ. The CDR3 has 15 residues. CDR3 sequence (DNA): TGCGCCAGCAGCTTGGGAGCAGGGGGCGACTATGGCTACACCTTC. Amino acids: CASSLGAGGDYGYTF.

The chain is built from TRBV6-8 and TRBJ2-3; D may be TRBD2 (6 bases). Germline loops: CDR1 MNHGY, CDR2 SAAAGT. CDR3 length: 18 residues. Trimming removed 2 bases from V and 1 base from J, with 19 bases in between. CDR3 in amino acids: CASSYDALAGHGTDTQYF. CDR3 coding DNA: TGTGCCAGCAGTTACGATGCTTTGGCGGGGCACGGCACAGATACGCAGTATTTT.

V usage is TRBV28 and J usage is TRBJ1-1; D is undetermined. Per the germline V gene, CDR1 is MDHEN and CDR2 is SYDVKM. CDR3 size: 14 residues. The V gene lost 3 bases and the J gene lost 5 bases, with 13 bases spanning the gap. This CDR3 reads CASSFGLSGTEAFF. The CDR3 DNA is TGTGCCAGCAGTTTCGGACTTTCGGGTACTGAAGCTTTCTTT.

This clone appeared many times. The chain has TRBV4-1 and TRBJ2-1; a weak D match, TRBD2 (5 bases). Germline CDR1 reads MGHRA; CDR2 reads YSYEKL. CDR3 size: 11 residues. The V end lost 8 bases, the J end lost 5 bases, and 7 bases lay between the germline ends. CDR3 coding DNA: TGCGCCAGCTCGAGGGACAATGAGCAGTTCTTC. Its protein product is CASSRDNEQFF.

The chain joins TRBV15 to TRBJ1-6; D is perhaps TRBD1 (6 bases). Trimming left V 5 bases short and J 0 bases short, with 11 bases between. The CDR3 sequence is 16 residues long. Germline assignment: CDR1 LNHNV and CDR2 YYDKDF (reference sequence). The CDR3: CATSDRISSYNSPLHF. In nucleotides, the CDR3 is TGTGCCACCAGCGACAGGATTAGCTCCTATAATTCACCCCTCCACTTT.

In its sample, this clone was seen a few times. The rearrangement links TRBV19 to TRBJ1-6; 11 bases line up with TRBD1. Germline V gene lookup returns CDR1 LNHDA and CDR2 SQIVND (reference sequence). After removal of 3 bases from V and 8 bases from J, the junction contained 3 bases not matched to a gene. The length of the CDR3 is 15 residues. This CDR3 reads CASSIVGQGDSPLHF. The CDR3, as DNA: TGTGCCAGTAGTATTGTGGGACAGGGGGATTCACCCCTCCACTTT.

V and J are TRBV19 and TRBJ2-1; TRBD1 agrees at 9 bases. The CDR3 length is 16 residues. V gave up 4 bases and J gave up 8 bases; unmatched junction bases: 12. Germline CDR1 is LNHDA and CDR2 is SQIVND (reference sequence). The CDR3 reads CASSTSRDREIYEQFF. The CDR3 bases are TGTGCCAGTAGTACCTCCCGGGACAGGGAAATCTATGAGCAGTTCTTC.

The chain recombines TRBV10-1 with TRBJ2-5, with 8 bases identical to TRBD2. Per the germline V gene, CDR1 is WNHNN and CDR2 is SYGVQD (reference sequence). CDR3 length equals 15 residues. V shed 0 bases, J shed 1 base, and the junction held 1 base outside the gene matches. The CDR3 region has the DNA TGCGCCAGCAGTGAGTCAAGCGGGGGCCAAGAGACCCAGTACTTC. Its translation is CASSESSGGQETQYF.

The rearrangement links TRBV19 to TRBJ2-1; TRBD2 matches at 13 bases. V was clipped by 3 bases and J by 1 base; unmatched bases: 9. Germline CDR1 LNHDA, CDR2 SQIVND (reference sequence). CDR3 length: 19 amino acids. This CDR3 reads CASSIARTSGSYSYNEQFF. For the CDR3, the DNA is TGTGCCAGTAGTATTGCCCGGACTAGCGGGAGTTATTCCTACAATGAGCAGTTCTTC. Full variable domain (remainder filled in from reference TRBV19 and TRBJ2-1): DGGITQSPKYLFRKEGQNVTLSCEQNLNHDAMYWYRQDPGQGLRLIYYSQIVNDFQKGDIAEGYSVSREKKESFPLTVTSAQKNPTAFYLCASSIARTSGSYSYNEQFFGPGTRLTVL.

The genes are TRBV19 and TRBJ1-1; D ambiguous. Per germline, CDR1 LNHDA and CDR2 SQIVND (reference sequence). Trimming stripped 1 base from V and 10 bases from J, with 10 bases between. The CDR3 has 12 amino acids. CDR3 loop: CASSIADSGAFF. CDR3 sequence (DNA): TGTGCCAGTAGTATAGCGGACTCGGGAGCTTTCTTT.

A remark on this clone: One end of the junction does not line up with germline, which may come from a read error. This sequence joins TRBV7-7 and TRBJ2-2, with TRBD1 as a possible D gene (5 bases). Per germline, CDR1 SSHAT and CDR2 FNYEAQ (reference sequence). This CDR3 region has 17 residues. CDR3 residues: CASSSRLSDSFTGELFF. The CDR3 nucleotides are TGTGCTAGCAGCTCACGGTTGTCCGACAGTTTTACCGGGGAGCTGTTTTTT.

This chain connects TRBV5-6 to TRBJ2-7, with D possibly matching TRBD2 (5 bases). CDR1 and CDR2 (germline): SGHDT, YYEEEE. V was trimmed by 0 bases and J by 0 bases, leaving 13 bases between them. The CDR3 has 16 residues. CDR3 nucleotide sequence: TGTGCCAGCAGCTTGGTCGTCCGGGGAAGCTCCTACGAGCAGTACTTC. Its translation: CASSLVVRGSSYEQYF.

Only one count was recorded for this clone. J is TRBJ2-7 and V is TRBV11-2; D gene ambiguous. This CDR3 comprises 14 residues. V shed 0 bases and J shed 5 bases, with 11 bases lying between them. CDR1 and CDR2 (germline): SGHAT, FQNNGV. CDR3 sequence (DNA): TGTGCCAGCAGCTTAGATCTGGTGGCCAACGAGCAGTACTTC. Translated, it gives CASSLDLVANEQYF. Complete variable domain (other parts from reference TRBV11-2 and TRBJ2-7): EAGVAQSPRYKIIEKRQSVAFWCNPISGHATLYWYQQILGQGPKLLIQFQNNGVVDDSQLPKDRFSAERLKGVDSTLKIQPAKLEDSAVYLCASSLDLVANEQYFGPGTRLTVT.

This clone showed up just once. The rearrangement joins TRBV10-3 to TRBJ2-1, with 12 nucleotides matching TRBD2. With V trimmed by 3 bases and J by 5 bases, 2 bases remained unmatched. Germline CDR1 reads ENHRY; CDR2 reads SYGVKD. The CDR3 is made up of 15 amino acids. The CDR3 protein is CAISERLAGDNEQFF. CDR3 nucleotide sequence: TGTGCCATCAGTGAACGACTAGCGGGGGACAATGAGCAGTTCTTC.

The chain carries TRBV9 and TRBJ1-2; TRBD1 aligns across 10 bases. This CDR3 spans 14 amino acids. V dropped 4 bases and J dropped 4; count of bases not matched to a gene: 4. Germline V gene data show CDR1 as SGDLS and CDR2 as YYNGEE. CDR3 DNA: TGTGCCAGCAGCACGGGACAGGGGTTCTATGGCTACACCTTC. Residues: CASSTGQGFYGYTF.

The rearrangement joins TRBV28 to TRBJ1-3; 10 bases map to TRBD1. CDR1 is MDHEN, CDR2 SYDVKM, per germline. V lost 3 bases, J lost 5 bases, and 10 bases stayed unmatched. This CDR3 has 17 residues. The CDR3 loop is CASSLTPPGQGRNTIYF. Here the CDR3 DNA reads TGTGCCAGCAGTTTGACTCCCCCGGGACAGGGGAGAAACACCATATATTTT. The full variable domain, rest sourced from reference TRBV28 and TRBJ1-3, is DVKVTQSSRYLVKRTGEKVFLECVQDMDHENMFWYRQDPGLGLRLIYFSYDVKMKEKGDIPEGYSVSREKKERFSLILESASTNQTSMYLCASSLTPPGQGRNTIYFGEGSWLTVV.

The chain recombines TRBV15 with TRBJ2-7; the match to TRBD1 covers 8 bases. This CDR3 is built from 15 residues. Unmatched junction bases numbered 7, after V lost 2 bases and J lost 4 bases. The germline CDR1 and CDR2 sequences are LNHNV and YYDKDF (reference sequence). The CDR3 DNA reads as TGTGCCACCAGCAGACAGCGGACAGGGCTGTACGAGCAGTACTTC. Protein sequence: CATSRQRTGLYEQYF.

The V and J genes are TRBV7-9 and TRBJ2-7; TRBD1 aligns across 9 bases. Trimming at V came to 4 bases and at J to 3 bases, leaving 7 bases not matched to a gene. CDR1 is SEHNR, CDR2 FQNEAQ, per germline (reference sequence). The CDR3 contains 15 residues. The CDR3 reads CASSSSGTGYYEQYF. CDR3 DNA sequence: TGTGCCAGCAGCTCCTCCGGGACAGGGTACTACGAGCAGTACTTC.

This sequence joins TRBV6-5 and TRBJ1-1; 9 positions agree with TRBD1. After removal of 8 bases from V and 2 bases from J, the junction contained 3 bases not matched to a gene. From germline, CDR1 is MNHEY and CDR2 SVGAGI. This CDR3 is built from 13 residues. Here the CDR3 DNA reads TGTGCCAGCGAGGGACAGGGAAACACTGAAGCTTTCTTT. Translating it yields CASEGQGNTEAFF.

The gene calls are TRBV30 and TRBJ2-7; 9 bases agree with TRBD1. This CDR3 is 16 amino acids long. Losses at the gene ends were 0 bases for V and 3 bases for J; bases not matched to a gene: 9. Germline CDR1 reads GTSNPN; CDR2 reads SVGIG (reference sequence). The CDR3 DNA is TGTGCCTGGAGTGTACGTCCGGGACAGGGCCTCTACGAGCAGTACTTC. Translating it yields CAWSVRPGQGLYEQYF.

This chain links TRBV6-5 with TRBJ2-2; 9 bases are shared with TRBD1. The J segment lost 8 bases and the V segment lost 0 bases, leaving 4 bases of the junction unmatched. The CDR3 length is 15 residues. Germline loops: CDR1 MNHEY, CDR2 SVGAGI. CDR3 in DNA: TGTGCCAGCAGTTACTCGGGACAGGGACCAGGGGAGCTGTTTTTT. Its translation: CASSYSGQGPGELFF.

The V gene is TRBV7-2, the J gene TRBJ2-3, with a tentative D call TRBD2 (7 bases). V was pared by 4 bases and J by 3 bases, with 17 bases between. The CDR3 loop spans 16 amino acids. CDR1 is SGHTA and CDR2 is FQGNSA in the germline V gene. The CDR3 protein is CASSSYPGGGTDTQYF. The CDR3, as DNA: TGTGCCAGCAGCTCCTATCCGGGGGGCGGGACAGATACGCAGTATTTT. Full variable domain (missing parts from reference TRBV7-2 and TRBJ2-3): GAGVSQSPSNKVTEKGKDVELRCDPISGHTALYWYRQSLGQGLEFLIYFQGNSAPDKSGLPSDRFSAERTGGSVSTLTIQRTQQEDSAVYLCASSSYPGGGTDTQYFGPGTRLTVL.

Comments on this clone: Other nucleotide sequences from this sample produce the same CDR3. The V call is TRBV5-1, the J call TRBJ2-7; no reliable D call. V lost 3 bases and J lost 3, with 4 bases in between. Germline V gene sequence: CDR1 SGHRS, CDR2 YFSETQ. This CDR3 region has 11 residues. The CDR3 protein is CASSSNYEQYF. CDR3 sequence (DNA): TGCGCCAGCAGCTCTAACTACGAGCAGTACTTC.

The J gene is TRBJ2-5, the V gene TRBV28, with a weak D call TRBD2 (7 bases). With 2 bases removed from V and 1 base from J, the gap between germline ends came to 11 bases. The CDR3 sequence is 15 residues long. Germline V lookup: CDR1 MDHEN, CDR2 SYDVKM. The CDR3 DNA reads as TGTGCCAGCAGTTTAACGGCGGGGGCCCAAGAGACCCAGTACTTC. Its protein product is CASSLTAGAQETQYF.

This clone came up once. DNA of the CDR3: TGTGCCAGCAGCTCGACCGGGACAGAGAATGAAAAACTGTTTTTT. Residues: CASSSTGTENEKLFF. V is TRBV7-2 and J is TRBJ1-4, with 7 bases that match TRBD1. This CDR3 has 15 amino acids. V shed 4 bases and J 5 bases; nucleotides not matched to a gene: 7. CDR1 and CDR2 (germline): SGHTA, FQGNSA.